Below are 10 T cell receptor beta chains sequenced from a single sample in a study of Graves' ophthalmopathy and Graves' hyperthyroidism. Researchers took RNA transcripts and amplified TCR beta CDR3 regions from them. The first-round RT-PCR employed HTBI primers together with the Qiagen OneStep RT-PCR kit. A multiplex PCR was then performed as the second round. TCRdb redid the calling of the multiplex PCR reads with MiXCR, one entry per CDR3 protein. The table records under 350,000 distinct CDR3 sequences, roughly 16% of them present only once. The sample taken for sequencing was peripheral blood. Receptors were obtained from an adult man with Graves' ophthalmopathy.

This clonotype was recorded a few times. An end of the junction differs from the germline gene, which may be a read error. The chain recombines TRBV11-2 with TRBJ1-2; D is ambiguous. The CDR3 is 13 residues long. From germline, CDR1 is SGHAT and CDR2 FQNNGV. In DNA form, the CDR3 reads TGTGCCAGCTCTAGCCAGGTGCGCTATGGCTACAACTTC. The encoded protein is CASSSQVRYGYNF.

This clonotype was observed at least ten times. J is TRBJ1-6 and V is TRBV7-2; D is perhaps TRBD1 (6 bases). V shed 6 bases and J shed 4 bases, with 19 bases lying between them. CDR1 is SGHTA and CDR2 is FQGNSA in the germline V gene. The CDR3 has 17 amino acids. CDR3 sequence: CASRRVGGGRYNSPLHF. DNA of the CDR3: TGTGCCAGCAGAAGAGTTGGGGGCGGCCGTTATAATTCACCCCTCCACTTT.

There are many counts of this clonotype. The rearrangement links TRBV19 to TRBJ1-1, with 9 bases identical to TRBD1. The V gene end was trimmed by 4 bases and the J gene end by 5 bases; junction bases not matched to a gene: 5. The CDR3 has 14 amino acids. Germline CDR1 reads LNHDA; CDR2 reads SQIVND (reference sequence). This chain's CDR3 is CASSTMTGGTEAFF. Here the CDR3 DNA reads TGTGCCAGTAGTACTATGACAGGGGGTACTGAAGCTTTCTTT.

This clonotype was picked up many times. V and J are TRBV28 and TRBJ1-5, with a possible D match to TRBD1 (6 bases). Trimming pared 3 bases from V and 7 bases from J, leaving 13 bases between. Germline CDR1 and CDR2: MDHEN and SYDVKM. The CDR3 extends over 14 amino acids. CDR3 coding DNA: TGTGCCAGCAGTTTTGGGGGGCGCCGGCAGCCCCAGCATTTT. Residues: CASSFGGRRQPQHF.

This clonotype showed up many times. The chain recombines TRBV6-2 or TRBV6-3 with TRBJ2-2; 8 bases are a match to TRBD2. Germline CDR1 reads MNHEY; CDR2 reads SVGEGT. J was trimmed by 6 bases and V by 10 bases; bases with no gene match: 13. This CDR3 contains 15 residues. This CDR3 reads CATRRTSPLAGELFF. CDR3 nucleotide sequence: TGTGCCACCAGGAGGACTAGCCCTCTTGCCGGGGAGCTGTTTTTT.

This clonotype was counted at least ten times. The chain uses TRBV30 and TRBJ1-1; 11 bases match TRBD1. V shed 1 base, J shed 5 bases, and the junction held 6 bases outside the gene matches. The CDR3 has 15 residues. The germline CDR1 and CDR2 sequences are GTSNPN and SVGIG (reference sequence). CDR3 sequence (DNA): TGTGCCTGGAGTGAATCGGACAGGGGGCGTACTGAAGCTTTCTTT. This gives the protein CAWSESDRGRTEAFF.

This clonotype was found many times. The chain has TRBV7-3 and TRBJ2-7, with 15 bases fitting TRBD2. CDR1 is SGHTA and CDR2 is FQGTGA in the germline V gene. CDR3 length: 16 residues. The ends lost 1 base at V and 4 bases at J; junction bases unmatched: 2. The CDR3 reads CASSLMGTSGRYEQYF. In DNA form, the CDR3 reads TGTGCCAGCAGCTTAATGGGGACTAGCGGGAGGTACGAGCAGTACTTC.

This clonotype has ten or more counts. The chain couples TRBV7-2 to TRBJ1-6; D gene uncertain. The CDR3 has 13 residues. The germline V and J ends were trimmed by 5 bases and 11 bases, with 13 bases remaining between them. Germline V gene lookup returns CDR1 SGHTA and CDR2 FQGNSA. CDR3 protein: CASSADWVAPLHF. DNA of the CDR3: TGTGCCAGCAGCGCCGATTGGGTAGCACCCCTCCACTTT.

This clonotype has a count of ten or more. The chain uses TRBV9 and TRBJ1-2; possibly TRBD1 for D (6 bases). The length of the CDR3 is 14 residues. Trimming left V 3 bases short and J 3 bases short, with 12 bases between. Germline V gives CDR1 SGDLS, CDR2 YYNGEE. DNA for the CDR3: TGTGCCAGCAGCGCCAACAGGGACGACTATGGCTACACCTTC. Residues: CASSANRDDYGYTF.

This clonotype has a count of ten or more. A much larger clone differs from this one at a single base, so this may be a read error. The chain couples TRBV10-3 to TRBJ2-5; 7 bases map to TRBD2. The CDR3 extends over 13 amino acids. Trimming took 0 bases from V and 7 from J; bases not matched to a gene: 2. Germline V lookup: CDR1 ENHRY, CDR2 SYGVKD. This chain's CDR3 is CAISESTGGTQYF. The CDR3 nucleotides are TGTGCCATCAGTGAGTCGACGGGAGGGACCCAGTACTTC.